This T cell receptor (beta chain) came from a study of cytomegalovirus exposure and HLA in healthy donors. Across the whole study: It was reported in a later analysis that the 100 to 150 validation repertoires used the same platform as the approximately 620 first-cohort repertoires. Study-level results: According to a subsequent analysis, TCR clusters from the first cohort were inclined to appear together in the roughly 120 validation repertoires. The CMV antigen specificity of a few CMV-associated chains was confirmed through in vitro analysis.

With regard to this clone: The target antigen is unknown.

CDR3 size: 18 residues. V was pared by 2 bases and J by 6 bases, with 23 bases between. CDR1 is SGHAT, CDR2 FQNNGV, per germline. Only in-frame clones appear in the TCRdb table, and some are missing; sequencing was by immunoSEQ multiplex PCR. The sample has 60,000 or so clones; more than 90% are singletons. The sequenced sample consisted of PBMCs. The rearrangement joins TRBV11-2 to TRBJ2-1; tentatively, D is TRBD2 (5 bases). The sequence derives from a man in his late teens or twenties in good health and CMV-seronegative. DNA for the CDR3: TGTGCCAGCAGCTTAATCGGAGGACTTATCCTCCACCCCAATGAGCAGTTCTTC. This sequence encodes CASSLIGGLILHPNEQFF. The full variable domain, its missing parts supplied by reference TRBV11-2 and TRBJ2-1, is EAGVAQSPRYKIIEKRQSVAFWCNPISGHATLYWYQQILGQGPKLLIQFQNNGVVDDSQLPKDRFSAERLKGVDSTLKIQPAKLEDSAVYLCASSLIGGLILHPNEQFFGPGTRLTVL.